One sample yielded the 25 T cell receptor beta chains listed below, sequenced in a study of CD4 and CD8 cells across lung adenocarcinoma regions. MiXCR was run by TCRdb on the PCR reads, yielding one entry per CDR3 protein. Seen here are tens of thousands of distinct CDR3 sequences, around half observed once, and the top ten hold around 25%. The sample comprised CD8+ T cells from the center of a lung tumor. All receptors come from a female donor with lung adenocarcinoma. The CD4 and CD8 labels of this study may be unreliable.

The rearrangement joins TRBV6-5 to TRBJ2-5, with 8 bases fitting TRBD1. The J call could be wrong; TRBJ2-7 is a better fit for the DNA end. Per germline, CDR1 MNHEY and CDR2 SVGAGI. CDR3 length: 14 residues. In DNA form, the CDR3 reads TGTGCCAGCAGTTACCCAGGGGGCGGCTACGAGCAGTACTTC. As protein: CASSYPGGGYEQYF.

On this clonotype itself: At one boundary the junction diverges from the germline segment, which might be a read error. CDR3 coding DNA: TGTGCCCTGGGCGGACAGGCTGTAAGCACCGGTAAGCTGTATTTT. Protein: CALGGQAVSTGKLYF. The rearrangement uses TRBV6-1 and TRBJ2-2; 7 bases agree with TRBD1. Germline V gives CDR1 MNHNS, CDR2 SASEGT. The CDR3 has 15 residues.

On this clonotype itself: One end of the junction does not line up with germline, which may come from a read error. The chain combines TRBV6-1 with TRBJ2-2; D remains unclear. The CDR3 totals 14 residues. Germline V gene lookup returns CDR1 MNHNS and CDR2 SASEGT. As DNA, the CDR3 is TGTGCCAGCACCCCAAGAGGAACTGACCGGAAGCTGTATTTT. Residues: CASTPRGTDRKLYF.

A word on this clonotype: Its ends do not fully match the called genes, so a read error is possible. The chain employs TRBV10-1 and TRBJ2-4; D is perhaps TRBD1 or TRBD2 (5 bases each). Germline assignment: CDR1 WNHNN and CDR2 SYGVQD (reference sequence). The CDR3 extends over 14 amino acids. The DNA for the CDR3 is TGCGCCAGCACGGGGCTGCGAGCCCAAGACACTCAGTACTTT. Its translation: CASTGLRAQDTQYF.

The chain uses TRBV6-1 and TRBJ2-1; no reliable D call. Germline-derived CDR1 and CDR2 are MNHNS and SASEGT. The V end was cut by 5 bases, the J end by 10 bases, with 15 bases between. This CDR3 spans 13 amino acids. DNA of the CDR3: TGTGCCAGCAGTAGGGTTGGTTCCTACGAGCAGTTCTTC. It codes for CASSRVGSYEQFF.

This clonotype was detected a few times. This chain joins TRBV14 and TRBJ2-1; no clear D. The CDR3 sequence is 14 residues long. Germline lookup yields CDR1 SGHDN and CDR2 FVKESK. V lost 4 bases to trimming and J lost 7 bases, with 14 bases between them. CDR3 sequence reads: CASSPSILGNEQFF. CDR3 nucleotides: TGTGCCAGCAGCCCCTCCATTCTAGGTAATGAGCAGTTCTTC.

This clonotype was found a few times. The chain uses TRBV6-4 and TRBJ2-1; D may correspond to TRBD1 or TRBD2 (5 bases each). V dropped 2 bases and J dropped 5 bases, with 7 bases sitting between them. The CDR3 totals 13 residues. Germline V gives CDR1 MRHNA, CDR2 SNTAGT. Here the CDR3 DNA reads TGTGCCAGCAGTGACGGGACCAACAATGAGCAGTTCTTC. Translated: CASSDGTNNEQFF.

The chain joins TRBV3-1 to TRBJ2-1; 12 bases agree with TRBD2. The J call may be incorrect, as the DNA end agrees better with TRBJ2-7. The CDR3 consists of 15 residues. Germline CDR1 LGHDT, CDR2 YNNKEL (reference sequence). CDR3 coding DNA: TGTGCCAGCAGTCCGGGACTAGCGGGCTCCAACGAGCAGTACGTC. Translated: CASSPGLAGSNEQYV.

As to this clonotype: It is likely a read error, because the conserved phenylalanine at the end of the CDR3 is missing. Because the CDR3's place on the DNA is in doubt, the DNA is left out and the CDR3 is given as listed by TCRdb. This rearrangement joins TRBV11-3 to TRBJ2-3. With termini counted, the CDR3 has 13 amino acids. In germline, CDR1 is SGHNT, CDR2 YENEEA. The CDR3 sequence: CASSLVVTDTQYV.

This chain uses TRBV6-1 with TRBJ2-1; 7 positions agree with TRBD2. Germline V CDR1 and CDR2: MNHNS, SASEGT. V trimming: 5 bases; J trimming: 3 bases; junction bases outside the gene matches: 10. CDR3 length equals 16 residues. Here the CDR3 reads CASSPLGLEHYNEQFF. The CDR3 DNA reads TGTGCCAGCAGTCCTCTCGGACTAGAGCACTACAATGAGCAGTTCTTC.

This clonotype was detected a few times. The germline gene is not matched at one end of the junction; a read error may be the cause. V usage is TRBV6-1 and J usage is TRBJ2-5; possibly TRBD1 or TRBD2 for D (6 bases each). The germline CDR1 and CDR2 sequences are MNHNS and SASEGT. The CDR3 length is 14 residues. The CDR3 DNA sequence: TGTGCGGGCAGTGGGGGGCGTGATCCAGAGACGCAGTACTTC. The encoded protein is CAGSGGRDPETQYF.

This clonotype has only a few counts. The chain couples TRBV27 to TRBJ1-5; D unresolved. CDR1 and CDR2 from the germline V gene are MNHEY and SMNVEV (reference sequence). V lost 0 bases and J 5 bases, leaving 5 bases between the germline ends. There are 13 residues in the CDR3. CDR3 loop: CASSLSVYQPQHF. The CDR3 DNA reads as TGTGCCAGCAGTTTATCGGTGTATCAGCCCCAGCATTTT.

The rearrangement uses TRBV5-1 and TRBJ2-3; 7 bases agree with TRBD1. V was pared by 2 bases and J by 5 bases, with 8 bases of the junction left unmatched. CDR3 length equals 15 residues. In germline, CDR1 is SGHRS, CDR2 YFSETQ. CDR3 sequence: CASSLGQGVRDTQYF. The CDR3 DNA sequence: TGCGCCAGCAGCTTAGGCCAGGGGGTCCGAGATACGCAGTATTTT.

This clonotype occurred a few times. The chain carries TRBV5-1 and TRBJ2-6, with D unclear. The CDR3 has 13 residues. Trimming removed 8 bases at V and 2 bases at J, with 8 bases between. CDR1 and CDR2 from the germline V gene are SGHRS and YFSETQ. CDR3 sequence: CASTDPGANVLTF. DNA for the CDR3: TGCGCCAGTACAGACCCTGGGGCCAACGTCCTGACTTTC.

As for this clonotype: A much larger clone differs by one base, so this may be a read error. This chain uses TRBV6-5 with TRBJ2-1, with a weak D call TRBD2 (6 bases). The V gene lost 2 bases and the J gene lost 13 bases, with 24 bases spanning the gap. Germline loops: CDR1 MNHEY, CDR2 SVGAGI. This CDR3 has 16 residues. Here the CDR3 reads CASSYAAAGGRETQFF. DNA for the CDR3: TGTGCCAGCAGTTACGCCGCGGCCGGGGGTAGGGAGACCCAGTTCTTC.

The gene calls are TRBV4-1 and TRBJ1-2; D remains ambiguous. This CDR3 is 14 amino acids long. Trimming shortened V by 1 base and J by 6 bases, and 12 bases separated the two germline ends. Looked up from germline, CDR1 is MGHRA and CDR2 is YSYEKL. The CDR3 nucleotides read TGCGCCAGCAGCCAAGTAAGAACGGAAGATGGCTACACCTTC. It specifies CASSQVRTEDGYTF.

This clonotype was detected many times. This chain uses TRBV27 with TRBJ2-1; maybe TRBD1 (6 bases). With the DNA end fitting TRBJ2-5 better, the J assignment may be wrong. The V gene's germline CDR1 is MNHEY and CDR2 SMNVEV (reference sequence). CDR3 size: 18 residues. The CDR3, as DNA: TGTGCCAGCAGTCAAAATAGATTCCAGGGACAATCGAAAGAGACCCAGTACTTC. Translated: CASSQNRFQGQSKETQYF.

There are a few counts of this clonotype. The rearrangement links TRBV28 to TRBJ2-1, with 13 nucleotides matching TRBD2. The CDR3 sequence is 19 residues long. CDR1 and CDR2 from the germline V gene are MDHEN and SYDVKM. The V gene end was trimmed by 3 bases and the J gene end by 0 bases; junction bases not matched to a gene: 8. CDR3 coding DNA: TGTGCCAGCAGTTTTGACGGACTAGCGGGAGCGGTCTCCTACAATGAGCAGTTCTTC. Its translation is CASSFDGLAGAVSYNEQFF.

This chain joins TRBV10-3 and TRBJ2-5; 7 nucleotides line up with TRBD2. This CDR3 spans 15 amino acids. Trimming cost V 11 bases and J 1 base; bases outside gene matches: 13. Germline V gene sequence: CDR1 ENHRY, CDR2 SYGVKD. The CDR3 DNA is TGTGCCGGGGGGGGGGGGGGGGGTGCCCAAGAGACCCAGTACTTC. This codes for CAGGGGGGAQETQYF.

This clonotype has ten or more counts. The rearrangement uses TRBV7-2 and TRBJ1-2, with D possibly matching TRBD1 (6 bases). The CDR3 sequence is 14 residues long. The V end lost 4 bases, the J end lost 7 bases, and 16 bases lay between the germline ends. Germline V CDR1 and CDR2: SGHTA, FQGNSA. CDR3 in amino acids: CASSSFGGGAGYTF. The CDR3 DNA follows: TGTGCCAGCAGCTCCTTCGGAGGGGGGGCTGGCTACACCTTC.

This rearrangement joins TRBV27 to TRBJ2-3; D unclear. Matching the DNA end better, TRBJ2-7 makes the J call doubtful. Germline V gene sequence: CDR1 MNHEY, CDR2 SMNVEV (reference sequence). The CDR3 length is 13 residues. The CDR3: CASGLRATDMQYF. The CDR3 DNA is TGTGCCTCGGGTCTGCGAGCCACAGATATGCAGTACTTC.

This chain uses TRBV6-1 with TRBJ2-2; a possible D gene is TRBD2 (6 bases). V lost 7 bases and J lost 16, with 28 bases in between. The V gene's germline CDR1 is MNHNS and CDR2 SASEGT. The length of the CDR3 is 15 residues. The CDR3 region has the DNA TGTGCCAGCAAAAAGACGGGGGTGAGCACAGATAAGCAGTTTTTT. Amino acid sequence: CASKKTGVSTDKQFF.

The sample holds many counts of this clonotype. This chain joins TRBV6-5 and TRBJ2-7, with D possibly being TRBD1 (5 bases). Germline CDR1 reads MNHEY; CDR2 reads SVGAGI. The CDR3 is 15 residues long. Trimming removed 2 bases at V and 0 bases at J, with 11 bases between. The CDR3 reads CASSYANRFSYEQYF. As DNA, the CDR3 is TGTGCCAGCAGTTACGCTAACAGGTTCTCCTACGAGCAGTACTTC.

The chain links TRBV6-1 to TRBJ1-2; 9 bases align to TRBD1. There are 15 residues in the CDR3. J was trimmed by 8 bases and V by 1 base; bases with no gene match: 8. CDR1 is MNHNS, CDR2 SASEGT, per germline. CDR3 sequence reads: CASSEVPGQGGGYTF. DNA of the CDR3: TGTGCCAGCAGTGAAGTCCCGGGACAGGGAGGGGGCTACACCTTC.

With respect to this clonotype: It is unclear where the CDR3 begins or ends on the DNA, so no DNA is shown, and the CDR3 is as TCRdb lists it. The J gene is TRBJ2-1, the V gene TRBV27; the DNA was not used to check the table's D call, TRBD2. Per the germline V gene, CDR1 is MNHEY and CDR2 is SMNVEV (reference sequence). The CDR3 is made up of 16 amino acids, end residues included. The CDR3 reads CASSLTWTVGGGTQYF.